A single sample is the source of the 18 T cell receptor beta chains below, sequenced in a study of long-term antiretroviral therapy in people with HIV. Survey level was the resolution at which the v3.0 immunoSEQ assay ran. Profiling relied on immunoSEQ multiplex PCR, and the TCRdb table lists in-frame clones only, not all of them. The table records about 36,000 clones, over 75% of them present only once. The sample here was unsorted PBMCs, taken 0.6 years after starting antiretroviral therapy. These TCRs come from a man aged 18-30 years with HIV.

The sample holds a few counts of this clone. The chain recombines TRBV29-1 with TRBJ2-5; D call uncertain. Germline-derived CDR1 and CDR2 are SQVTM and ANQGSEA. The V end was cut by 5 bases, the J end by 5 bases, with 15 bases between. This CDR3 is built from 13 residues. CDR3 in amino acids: CSVPPTVRETQYF. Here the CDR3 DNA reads TGCAGCGTTCCCCCGACGGTGCGGGAGACCCAGTACTTC.

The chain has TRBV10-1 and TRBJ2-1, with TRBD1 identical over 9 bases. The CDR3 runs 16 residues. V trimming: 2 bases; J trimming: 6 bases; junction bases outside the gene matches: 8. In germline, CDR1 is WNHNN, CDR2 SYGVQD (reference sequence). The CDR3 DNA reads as TGCGCCAGCAGTGAGACCCCGGGACAGGGAAGCAATGAGCAGTTCTTC. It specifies CASSETPGQGSNEQFF.

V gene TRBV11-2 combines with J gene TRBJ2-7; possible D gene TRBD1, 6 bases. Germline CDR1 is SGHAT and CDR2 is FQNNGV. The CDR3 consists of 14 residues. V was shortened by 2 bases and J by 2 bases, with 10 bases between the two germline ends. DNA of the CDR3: TGTGCCAGCAGCTTAAGACAGGTAACCTACGAGCAGTACTTC. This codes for CASSLRQVTYEQYF.

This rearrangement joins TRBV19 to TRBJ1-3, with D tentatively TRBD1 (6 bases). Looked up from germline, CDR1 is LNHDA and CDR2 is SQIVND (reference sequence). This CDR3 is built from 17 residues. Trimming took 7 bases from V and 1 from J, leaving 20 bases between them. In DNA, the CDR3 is TGTGCCAGTACCCGGGGGGCAGGTTTTGGATCTGGAAACACCATATATTTT. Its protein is CASTRGAGFGSGNTIYF.

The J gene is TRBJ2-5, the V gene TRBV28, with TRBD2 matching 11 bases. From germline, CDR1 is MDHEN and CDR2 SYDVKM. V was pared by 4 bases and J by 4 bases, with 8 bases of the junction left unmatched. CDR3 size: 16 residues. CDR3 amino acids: CASSSPLAGVRETQYF. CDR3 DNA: TGTGCCAGCAGTTCACCACTAGCGGGAGTTCGAGAGACCCAGTACTTC.

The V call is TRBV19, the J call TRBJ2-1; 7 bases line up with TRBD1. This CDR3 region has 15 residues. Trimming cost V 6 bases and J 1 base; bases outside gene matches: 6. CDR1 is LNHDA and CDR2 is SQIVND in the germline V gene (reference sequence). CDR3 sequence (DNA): TGTGCCAGTAGAACTCCGGGACAGTCCTACAATGAGCAGTTCTTC. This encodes CASRTPGQSYNEQFF.

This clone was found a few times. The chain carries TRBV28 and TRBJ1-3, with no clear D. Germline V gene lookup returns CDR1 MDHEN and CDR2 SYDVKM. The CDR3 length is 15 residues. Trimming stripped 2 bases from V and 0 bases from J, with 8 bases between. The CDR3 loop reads CASSLPVLSGNTIYF. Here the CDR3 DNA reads TGTGCCAGCAGTTTACCGGTACTCTCTGGAAACACCATATATTTT.

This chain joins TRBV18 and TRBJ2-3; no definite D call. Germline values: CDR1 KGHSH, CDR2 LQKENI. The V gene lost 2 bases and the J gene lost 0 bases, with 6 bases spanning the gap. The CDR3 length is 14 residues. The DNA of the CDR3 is TGTGCCAGCTCACCATCCCGAAGCACAGATACGCAGTATTTT. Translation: CASSPSRSTDTQYF.

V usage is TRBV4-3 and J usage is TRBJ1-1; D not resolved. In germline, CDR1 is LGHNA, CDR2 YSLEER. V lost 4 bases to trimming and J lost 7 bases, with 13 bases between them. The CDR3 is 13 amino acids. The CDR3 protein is CASSRKEGFEAFF. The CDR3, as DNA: TGCGCCAGCAGCCGAAAGGAAGGGTTTGAAGCTTTCTTT.

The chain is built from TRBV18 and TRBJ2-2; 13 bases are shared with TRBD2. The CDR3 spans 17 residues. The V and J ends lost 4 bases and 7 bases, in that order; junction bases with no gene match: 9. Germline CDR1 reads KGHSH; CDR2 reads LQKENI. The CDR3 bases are TGTGCCAGCTCACAACTAGCGGGAGGGCCTCGCGACGGGGAGCTGTTTTTT. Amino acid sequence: CASSQLAGGPRDGELFF.

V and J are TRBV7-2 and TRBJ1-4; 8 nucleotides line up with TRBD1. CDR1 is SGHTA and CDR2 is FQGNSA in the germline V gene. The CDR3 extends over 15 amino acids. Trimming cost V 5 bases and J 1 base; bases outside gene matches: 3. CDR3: CASSQGAVTNEKLFF. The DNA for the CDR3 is TGTGCCAGCAGCCAGGGGGCTGTAACTAATGAAAAACTGTTTTTT.

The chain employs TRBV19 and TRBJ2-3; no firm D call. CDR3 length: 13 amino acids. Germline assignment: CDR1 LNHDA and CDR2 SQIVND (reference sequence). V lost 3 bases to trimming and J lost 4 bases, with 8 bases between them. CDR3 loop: CASSIGVPDTQYF. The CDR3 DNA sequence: TGTGCCAGTAGTATTGGAGTTCCAGATACGCAGTATTTT.

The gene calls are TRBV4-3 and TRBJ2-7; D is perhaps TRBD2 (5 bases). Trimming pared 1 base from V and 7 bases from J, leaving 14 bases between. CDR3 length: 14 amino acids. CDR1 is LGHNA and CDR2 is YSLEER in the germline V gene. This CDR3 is CASSQVTSGGEQYF. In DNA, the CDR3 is TGCGCCAGCAGCCAAGTAACTAGTGGCGGGGAGCAGTACTTC.

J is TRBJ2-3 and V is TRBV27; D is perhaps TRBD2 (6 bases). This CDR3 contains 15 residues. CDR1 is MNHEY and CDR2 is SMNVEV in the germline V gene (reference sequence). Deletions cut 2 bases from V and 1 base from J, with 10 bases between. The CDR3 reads CASSLNGRRTDTQYF. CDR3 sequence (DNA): TGTGCCAGCAGTTTAAACGGGAGACGCACAGATACGCAGTATTTT.

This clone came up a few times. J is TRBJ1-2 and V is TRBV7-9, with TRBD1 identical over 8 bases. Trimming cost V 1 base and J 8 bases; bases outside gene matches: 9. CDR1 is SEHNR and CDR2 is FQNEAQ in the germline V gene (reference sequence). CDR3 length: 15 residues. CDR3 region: CASSLGGQGWVGYTF. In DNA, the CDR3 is TGTGCCAGCAGCTTAGGCGGACAGGGATGGGTAGGCTACACCTTC.

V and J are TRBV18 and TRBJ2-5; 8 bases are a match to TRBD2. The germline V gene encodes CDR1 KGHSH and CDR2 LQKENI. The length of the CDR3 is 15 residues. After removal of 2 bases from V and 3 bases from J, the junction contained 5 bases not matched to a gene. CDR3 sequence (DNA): TGTGCCAGCTCACCATTTCGGGAGGGAAAAGAGACCCAGTACTTC. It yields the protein CASSPFREGKETQYF.

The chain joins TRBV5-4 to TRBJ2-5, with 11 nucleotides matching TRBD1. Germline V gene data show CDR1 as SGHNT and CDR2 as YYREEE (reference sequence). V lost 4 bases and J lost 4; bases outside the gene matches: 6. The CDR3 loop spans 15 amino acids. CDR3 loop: CASSQPGQGGETQYF. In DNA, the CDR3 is TGTGCCAGCAGCCAACCGGGACAGGGGGGAGAGACCCAGTACTTC.

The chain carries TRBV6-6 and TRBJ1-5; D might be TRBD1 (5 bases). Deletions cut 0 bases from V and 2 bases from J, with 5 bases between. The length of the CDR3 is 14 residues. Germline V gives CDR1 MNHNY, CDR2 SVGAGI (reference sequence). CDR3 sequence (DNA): TGTGCCAGCAGTTACTCGGGGGGCAATCAGCCCCAGCATTTT. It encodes CASSYSGGNQPQHF.